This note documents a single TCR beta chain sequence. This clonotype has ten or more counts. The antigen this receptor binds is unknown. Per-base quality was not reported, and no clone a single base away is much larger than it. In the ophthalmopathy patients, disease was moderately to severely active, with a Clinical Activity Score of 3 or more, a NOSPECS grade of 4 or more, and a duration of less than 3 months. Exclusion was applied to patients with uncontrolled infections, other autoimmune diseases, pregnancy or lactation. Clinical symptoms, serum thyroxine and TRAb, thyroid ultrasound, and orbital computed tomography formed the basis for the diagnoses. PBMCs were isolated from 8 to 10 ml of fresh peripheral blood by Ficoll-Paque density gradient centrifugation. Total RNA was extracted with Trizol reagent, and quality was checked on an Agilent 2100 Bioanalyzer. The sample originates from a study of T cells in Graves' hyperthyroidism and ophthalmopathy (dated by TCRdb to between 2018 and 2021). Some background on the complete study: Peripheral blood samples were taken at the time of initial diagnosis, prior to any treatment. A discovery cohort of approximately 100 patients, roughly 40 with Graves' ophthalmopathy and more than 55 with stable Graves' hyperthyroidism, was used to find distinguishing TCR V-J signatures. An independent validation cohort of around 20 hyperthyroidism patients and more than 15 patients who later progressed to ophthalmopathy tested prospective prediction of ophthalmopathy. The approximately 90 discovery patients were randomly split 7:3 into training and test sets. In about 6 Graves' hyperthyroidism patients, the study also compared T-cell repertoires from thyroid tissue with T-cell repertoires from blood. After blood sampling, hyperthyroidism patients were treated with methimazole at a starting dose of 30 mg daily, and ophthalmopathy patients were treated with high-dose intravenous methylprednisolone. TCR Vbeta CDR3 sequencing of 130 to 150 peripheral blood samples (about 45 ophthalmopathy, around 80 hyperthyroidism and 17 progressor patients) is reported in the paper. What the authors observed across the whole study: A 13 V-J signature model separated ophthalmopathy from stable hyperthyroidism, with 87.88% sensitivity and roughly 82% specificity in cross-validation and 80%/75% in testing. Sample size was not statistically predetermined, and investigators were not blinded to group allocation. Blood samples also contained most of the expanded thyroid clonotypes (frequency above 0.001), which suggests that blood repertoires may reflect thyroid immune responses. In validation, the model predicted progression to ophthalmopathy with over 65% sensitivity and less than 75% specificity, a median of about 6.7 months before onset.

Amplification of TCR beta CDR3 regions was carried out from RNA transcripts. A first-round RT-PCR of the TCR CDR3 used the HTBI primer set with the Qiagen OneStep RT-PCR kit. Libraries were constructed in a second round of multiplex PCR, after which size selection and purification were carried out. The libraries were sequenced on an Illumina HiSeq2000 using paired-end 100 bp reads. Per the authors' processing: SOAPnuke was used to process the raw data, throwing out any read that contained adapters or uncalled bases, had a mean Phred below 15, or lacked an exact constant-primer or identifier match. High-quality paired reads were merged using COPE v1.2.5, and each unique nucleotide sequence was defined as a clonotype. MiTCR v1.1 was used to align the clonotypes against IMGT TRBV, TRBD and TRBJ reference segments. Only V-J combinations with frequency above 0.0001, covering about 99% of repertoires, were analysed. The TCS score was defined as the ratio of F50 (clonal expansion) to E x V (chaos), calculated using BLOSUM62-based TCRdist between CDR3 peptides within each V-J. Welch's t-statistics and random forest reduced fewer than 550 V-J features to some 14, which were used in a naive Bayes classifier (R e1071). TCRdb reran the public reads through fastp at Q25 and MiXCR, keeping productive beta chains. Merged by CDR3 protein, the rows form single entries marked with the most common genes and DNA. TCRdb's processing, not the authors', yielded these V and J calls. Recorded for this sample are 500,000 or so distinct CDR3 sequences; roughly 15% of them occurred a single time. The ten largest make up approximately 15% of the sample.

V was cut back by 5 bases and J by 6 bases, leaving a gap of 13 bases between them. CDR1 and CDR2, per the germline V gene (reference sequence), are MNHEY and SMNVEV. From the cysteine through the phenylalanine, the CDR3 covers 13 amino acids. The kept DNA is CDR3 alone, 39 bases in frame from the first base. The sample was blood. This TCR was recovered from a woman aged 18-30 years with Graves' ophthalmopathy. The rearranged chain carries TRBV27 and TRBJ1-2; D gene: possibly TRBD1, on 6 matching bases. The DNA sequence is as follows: TGTGCCAGCAGTGCGGGCTCAGGGGATGGCTACACCTTC. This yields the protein CASSAGSGDGYTF.